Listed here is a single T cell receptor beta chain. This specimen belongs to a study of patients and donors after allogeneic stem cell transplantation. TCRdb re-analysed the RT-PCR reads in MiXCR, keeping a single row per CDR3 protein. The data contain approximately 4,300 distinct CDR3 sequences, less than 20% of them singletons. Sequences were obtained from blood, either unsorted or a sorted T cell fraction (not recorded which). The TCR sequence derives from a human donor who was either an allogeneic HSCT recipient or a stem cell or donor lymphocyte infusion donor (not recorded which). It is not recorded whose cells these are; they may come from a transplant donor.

CDR3 amino acids: CAIQGEFNQPQHF. The CDR3 DNA sequence: TGTGCCATCCAAGGGGAATTCAATCAGCCCCAGCATTTT. The chain recombines TRBV2 with TRBJ1-5; tentative D call: TRBD1 (5 bases). The length of the CDR3 is 13 residues. Germline CDR1 SNHLY, CDR2 FYNNEI. V lost 10 bases and J lost 3, with 13 bases in between.